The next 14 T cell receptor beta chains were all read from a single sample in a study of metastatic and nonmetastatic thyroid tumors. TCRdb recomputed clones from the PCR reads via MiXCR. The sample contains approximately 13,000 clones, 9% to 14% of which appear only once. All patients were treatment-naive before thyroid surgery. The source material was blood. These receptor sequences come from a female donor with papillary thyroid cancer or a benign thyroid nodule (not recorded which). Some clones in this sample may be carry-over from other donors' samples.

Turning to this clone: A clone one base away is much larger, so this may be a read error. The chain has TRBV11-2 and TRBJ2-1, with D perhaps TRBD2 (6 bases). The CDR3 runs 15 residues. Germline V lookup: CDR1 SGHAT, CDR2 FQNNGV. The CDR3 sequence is CASSITSSFGNGQFF. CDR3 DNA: TGTGCCAGCAGCATAACTAGCTCCTTTGGCAATGGGCAGTTCTTC.

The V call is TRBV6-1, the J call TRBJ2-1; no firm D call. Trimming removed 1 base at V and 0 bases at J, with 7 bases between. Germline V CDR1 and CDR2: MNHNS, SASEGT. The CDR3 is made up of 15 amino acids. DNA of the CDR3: TGTGCCAGCAGTGAAGTGCGAGCCTCCTACAATGAGCAGTTCTTC. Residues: CASSEVRASYNEQFF.

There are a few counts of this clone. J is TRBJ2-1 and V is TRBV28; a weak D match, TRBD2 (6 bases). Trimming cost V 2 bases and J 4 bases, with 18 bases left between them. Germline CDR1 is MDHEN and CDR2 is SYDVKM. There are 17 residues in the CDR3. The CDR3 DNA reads TGTGCCAGCAGTTTAAGGCGGGGCGGGGCGCCGTACAATGAGCAGTTCTTC. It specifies CASSLRRGGAPYNEQFF.

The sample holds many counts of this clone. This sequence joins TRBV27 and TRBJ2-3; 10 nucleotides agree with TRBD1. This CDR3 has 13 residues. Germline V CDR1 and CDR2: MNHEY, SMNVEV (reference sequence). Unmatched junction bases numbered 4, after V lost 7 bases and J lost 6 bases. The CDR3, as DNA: TGTGCCAGCAAAAGGGACAGGGGCGATACGCAGTATTTT. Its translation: CASKRDRGDTQYF.

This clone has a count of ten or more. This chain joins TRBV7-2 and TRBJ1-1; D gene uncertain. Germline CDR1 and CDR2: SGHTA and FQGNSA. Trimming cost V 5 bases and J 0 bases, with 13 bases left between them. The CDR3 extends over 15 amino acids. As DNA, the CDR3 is TGTGCCAGCAGCCTTAGCGGGGTGATGAACACTGAAGCTTTCTTT. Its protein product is CASSLSGVMNTEAFF.

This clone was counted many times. The CDR3 protein is CSARAFSATQYF. CDR3 nucleotides: TGCAGTGCTAGAGCCTTCTCAGCTACGCAGTATTTT. This sequence joins TRBV20-1 and TRBJ2-3; D is ambiguous. This CDR3 is 12 amino acids long. The V gene's germline CDR1 is DFQATT and CDR2 SNEGSKA (reference sequence). V was trimmed by 1 base and J by 8 bases, leaving 10 bases between them.

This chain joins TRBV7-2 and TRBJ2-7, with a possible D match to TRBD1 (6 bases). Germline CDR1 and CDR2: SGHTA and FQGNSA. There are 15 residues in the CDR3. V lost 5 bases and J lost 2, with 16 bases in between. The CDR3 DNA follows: TGTGCCAGCAGCCGAGAGACAGGCGATCCCTACGAGCAGTACTTC. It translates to CASSRETGDPYEQYF. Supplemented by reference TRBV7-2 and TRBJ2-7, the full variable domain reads GAGVSQSPSNKVTEKGKDVELRCDPISGHTALYWYRQSLGQGLEFLIYFQGNSAPDKSGLPSDRFSAERTGGSVSTLTIQRTQQEDSAVYLCASSRETGDPYEQYFGPGTRLTVT.

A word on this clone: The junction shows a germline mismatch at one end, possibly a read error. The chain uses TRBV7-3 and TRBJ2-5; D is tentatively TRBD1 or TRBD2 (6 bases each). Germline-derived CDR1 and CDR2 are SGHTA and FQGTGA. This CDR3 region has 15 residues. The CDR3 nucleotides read TGTGCCAGCAGCTCGACGGTGGGGGGCGGAGAGGCCCAGTACTTC. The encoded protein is CASSSTVGGGEAQYF. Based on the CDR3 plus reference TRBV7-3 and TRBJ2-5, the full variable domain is GAGVSQTPSNKVTEKGKYVELRCDPISGHTALYWYRQSLGQGPEFLIYFQGTGAADDSGLPNDRFFAVRPEGSVSTLKIQRTERGDSAVYLCASSSTVGGGEAQYFGPGTRLLVL.

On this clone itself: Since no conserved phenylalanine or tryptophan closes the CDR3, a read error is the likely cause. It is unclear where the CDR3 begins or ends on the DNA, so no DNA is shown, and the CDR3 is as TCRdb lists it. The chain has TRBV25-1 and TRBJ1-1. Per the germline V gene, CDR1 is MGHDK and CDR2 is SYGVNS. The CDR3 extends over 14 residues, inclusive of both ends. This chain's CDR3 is CASSDGGKDNEDFL.

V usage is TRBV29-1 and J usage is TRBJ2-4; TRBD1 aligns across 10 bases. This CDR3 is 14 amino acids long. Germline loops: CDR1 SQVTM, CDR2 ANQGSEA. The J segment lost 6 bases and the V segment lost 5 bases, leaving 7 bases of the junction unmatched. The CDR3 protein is CSVTSGTGANIQYF. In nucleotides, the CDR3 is TGCAGCGTTACTTCCGGGACAGGGGCAAACATTCAGTACTTC.

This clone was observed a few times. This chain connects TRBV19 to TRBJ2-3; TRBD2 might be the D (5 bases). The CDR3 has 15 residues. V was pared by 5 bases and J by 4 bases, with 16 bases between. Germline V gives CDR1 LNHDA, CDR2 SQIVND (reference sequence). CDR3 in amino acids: CASSGSLSFADTQYF. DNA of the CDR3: TGTGCCAGTAGTGGGAGCTTGAGTTTTGCAGATACGCAGTATTTT.

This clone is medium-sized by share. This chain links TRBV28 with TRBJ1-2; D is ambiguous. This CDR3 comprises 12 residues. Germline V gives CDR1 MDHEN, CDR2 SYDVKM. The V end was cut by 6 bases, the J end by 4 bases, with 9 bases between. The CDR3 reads CASRIVGYGYTF. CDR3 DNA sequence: TGTGCCAGCAGAATAGTAGGCTATGGCTACACCTTC.

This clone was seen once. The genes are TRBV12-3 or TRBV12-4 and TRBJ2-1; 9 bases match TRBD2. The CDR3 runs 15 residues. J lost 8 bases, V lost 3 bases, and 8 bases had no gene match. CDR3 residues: CASSFGNSGGHEQFF. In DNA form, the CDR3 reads TGTGCCAGCAGTTTCGGGAATAGCGGGGGTCATGAGCAGTTCTTC.

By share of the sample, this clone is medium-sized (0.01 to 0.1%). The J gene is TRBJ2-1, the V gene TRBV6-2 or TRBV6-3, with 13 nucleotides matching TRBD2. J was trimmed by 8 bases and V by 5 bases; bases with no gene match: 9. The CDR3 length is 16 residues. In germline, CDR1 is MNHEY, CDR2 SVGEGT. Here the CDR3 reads CASSDAGTSGKDEQFF. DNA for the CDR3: TGTGCCAGCAGTGACGCCGGGACTAGCGGGAAAGATGAGCAGTTCTTC.